Listed below are T cell receptor beta chains from one sample, sequenced in a study of cytomegalovirus exposure and HLA in healthy donors. Sequenced by immunoSEQ multiplex PCR; TCRdb stores in-frame clones only, minus some. This sample's clone table lists 40,000 or so clones. Sequenced: PBMCs. The receptor source for this set is a male donor in good health and CMV-seronegative. Each CDR3 is given with its conserved first and last residue. The D gene is left open where the match is weak.

v_gene,d_gene,j_gene,CDR3aa,CDR3nt
TRBV5-4,TRBD2,TRBJ2-2,CASTPVGRAGTGELFF,TGTGCCAGCACCCCGGTTGGGAGGGCCGGGACCGGGGAGCTGTTTTTT
TRBV5-1,TRBD2,TRBJ2-5,CASSSGGGQETQYF,TGCGCCAGCAGCTCCGGCGGGGGACAAGAGACCCAGTACTTC
TRBV5-8,-,TRBJ1-5,CASSLRGQPQHF,TGTGCCAGCAGCCTGCGGGGTCAGCCCCAGCATTTT
TRBV5-1,-,TRBJ1-1,CASSLEQGGTEAFF,TGCGCCAGCAGCTTGGAACAGGGTGGCACTGAAGCTTTCTTT
TRBV4-2,TRBD2,TRBJ2-3,CASSQEGGRGTDTQYF,TGTGCCAGCAGCCAAGAGGGCGGGAGGGGCACAGATACGCAGTATTTT
TRBV7-6,TRBD2,TRBJ2-7,CASSSPLAGIYEQYF,TGTGCCAGCAGCTCCCCACTAGCGGGCATCTACGAGCAGTACTTC
TRBV7-2,TRBD2,TRBJ2-1,CASSPTPGLAGGTRNEQFF,TGTGCCAGCAGCCCCACGCCGGGACTAGCGGGAGGGACGAGGAATGAGCAGTTCTTC
TRBV15,TRBD2,TRBJ2-7,CATSRDRGDREQYF,TGTGCCACCAGCAGAGATCGGGGGGACCGCGAGCAGTACTTC
TRBV14,TRBD2,TRBJ2-7,CASSQGRGGVTYEQYF,TGTGCCAGCAGCCAAGGTCGCGGGGGGGTTACCTACGAGCAGTACTTC
TRBV6-1,-,TRBJ2-7,CASSEGAGSFYEQYF,TGTGCCAGCAGTGAAGGGGCAGGGTCGTTCTACGAGCAGTACTTC
TRBV6-1,-,TRBJ2-7,CAGASSLGWYEQYF,TGTGCCGGGGCCTCAAGTCTAGGCTGGTACGAGCAGTACTTC
TRBV11-2,TRBD2,TRBJ2-3,CASSPALAGGADTQYF,TGTGCCAGCAGCCCGGCGCTAGCGGGAGGAGCAGATACGCAGTATTTT
TRBV5-6,TRBD1,TRBJ2-7,CASSSTGFSYEQYF,TGTGCCAGCAGCTCGACAGGGTTCTCCTACGAGCAGTACTTC
TRBV4-1,TRBD1,TRBJ2-5,CASSQMDRGLETQYF,TGCGCCAGCAGCCAAATGGACAGGGGGCTGGAGACCCAGTACTTC
TRBV2,-,TRBJ2-3,CASTKQGNPTDTQYF,TGTGCCAGCACCAAACAGGGTAATCCCACAGATACGCAGTATTTT
TRBV4-2,TRBD1,TRBJ2-1,CASSQGGQGARYEQFF,TGTGCCAGCAGCCAAGGCGGACAGGGGGCGCGTTATGAGCAGTTCTTC
TRBV9,-,TRBJ2-3,CASSDTGTTSTDTQYF,TGTGCCAGCAGCGACACCGGGACAACTAGCACAGATACGCAGTATTTT
TRBV6-5,TRBD1,TRBJ1-1,CASSPRQGRTEAFF,TGTGCCAGCAGTCCTAGACAGGGAAGGACTGAAGCTTTCTTT
TRBV4-1,TRBD1,TRBJ2-3,CASSQGRQGYDPYRGTDTQYF,TGCGCCAGCAGCCAAGGACGACAGGGATACGATCCCTATAGGGGCACAGATACGCAGTATTTT
TRBV19,TRBD2,TRBJ2-5,CASRSRLAYQETQYF,TGTGCCAGTAGGAGCAGACTAGCGTATCAAGAGACCCAGTACTTC
TRBV5-4,TRBD1,TRBJ1-2,CASSPTGVYGYTF,TGTGCCAGCAGCCCGACAGGGGTCTATGGCTACACCTTC
TRBV2,-,TRBJ2-5,CASSQGAETQYF,TGTGCCAGCAGCCAGGGTGCGGAGACCCAGTACTTC
TRBV11-2,TRBD1,TRBJ2-3,CASSLTRTGRTDTQYF,TGTGCCAGCAGCTTAACCCGGACAGGGAGGACAGATACGCAGTATTTT
TRBV7-2,-,TRBJ2-7,CASGGGRGYYEQYF,TGTGCCAGCGGCGGGGGCCGCGGATACTACGAGCAGTACTTC
TRBV18,-,TRBJ2-1,CASSPRTTDNEQFF,TGTGCCAGCTCCCCGCGGACGACAGACAATGAGCAGTTCTTC
TRBV11-2,-,TRBJ2-1,CASSSLKLAEQFF,TGTGCCAGCAGCTCCCTTAAGCTTGCTGAGCAGTTCTTC
TRBV7-8,-,TRBJ1-3,CASSRQSSGNTIYF,TGTGCCAGCAGCCGACAAAGCTCTGGAAACACCATATATTTT
TRBV19,-,TRBJ2-3,CASSSGASTDTQYF,TGTGCCAGTAGTTCAGGGGCCAGCACAGATACGCAGTATTTT
TRBV6-5,-,TRBJ2-1,CASSFTNEQFF,TGTGCCAGCAGTTTCACAAATGAGCAGTTCTTC
TRBV5-5,TRBD1,TRBJ1-4,CASNLGLEDRGSSSNEKLFF,TGTGCCAGCAACCTTGGTCTTGAGGACAGGGGTTCTTCCTCAAATGAAAAACTGTTTTTT
TRBV5-4,TRBD2,TRBJ2-5,CASSLVLAGVETQYF,TGTGCCAGCAGCTTGGTTCTAGCGGGAGTAGAGACCCAGTACTTC
TRBV5-1,TRBD1,TRBJ2-5,CASSPLQGQEQETQYF,TGCGCCAGCAGCCCACTCCAGGGACAGGAACAAGAGACCCAGTACTTC
TRBV5-1,TRBD2,TRBJ2-3,CASSLLAGGAGTDTQYF,TGCGCCAGCAGCTTGCTCGCGGGGGGGGCGGGCACAGATACGCAGTATTTT
TRBV6-1,TRBD1,TRBJ2-1,CASTLGQGEGNEQFF,TGTGCCAGCACCCTGGGACAGGGTGAGGGCAATGAGCAGTTCTTC
TRBV29-1,TRBD1,TRBJ1-1,CSVTGGYTEAFF,TGCAGCGTGACAGGGGGCTACACTGAAGCTTTCTTT
TRBV11-1,TRBD1,TRBJ2-1,CASSSWDRGGEQFF,TGTGCCAGCAGCTCATGGGACAGGGGAGGTGAGCAGTTCTTC
TRBV9,-,TRBJ1-2,CASSSRSGVSGYTF,TGTGCCAGCAGCTCACGATCAGGGGTCAGTGGCTACACCTTC
TRBV9,TRBD2,TRBJ2-2,CASSAKTSGIGTGELFF,TGTGCCAGCAGCGCCAAGACTAGCGGGATTGGCACCGGGGAGCTGTTTTTT
TRBV30,TRBD2,TRBJ2-1,CAWSRLAVNEQFF,TGTGCCTGGAGTCGACTAGCGGTCAATGAGCAGTTCTTC
TRBV7-9,-,TRBJ2-7,CASSPLGVLAYEQYF,TGTGCCAGCAGCCCGCTCGGGGTCTTAGCCTACGAGCAGTACTTC
TRBV29-1,-,TRBJ2-1,CSVAQDNEQFF,TGCAGCGTTGCGCAGGACAATGAGCAGTTCTTC
TRBV11-2,-,TRBJ2-7,CASLEGNEQYF,TGTGCCAGCCTCGAGGGCAACGAGCAGTACTTC
TRBV6-5,-,TRBJ1-1,CASSYTTGVQTEAFF,TGTGCCAGCAGTTACACGACCGGGGTTCAGACTGAAGCTTTCTTT
TRBV5-1,-,TRBJ1-1,CASSLRGGYTEAFF,TGCGCCAGCAGCTTGAGGGGGGGGTACACTGAAGCTTTCTTT
TRBV15,-,TRBJ2-5,CATSRAWRGADGTQYF,TGTGCCACCAGCAGAGCATGGCGGGGCGCTGATGGGACCCAGTACTTC
TRBV15,-,TRBJ1-4,CATSRVTGATNEKLFF,TGTGCCACCAGCAGGGTTACAGGAGCAACTAATGAAAAACTGTTTTTT
TRBV5-4,TRBD1,TRBJ1-2,CASSFGGQGYYGYTF,TGTGCCAGCAGCTTCGGGGGACAGGGGTACTATGGCTACACCTTC
TRBV27,-,TRBJ2-3,CASSLLSAGFPDTQYF,TGTGCCAGCAGTTTACTTTCTGCGGGGTTCCCAGATACGCAGTATTTT
TRBV5-1,TRBD1,TRBJ1-4,CASRSGGSNEKLFF,TGCGCCAGCAGGTCAGGGGGCTCTAATGAAAAACTGTTTTTT
TRBV6-1,-,TRBJ1-1,CASSGGGGRYAEAFF,TGTGCCAGCAGTGGGGGAGGGGGTCGGTACGCTGAAGCTTTCTTT
TRBV11-1,TRBD2,TRBJ2-2,CASSPNRDYLIDTGELFF,TGTGCCAGCAGCCCTAACCGGGACTACCTCATCGACACCGGGGAGCTGTTTTTT
TRBV2,TRBD1,TRBJ2-3,CASSLPGTGTDTQYF,TGTGCCAGCAGTCTTCCCGGGACAGGGACAGATACGCAGTATTTT
TRBV18,-,TRBJ2-2,CASSPIGSDGELFF,TGTGCCAGCTCACCAATCGGGTCCGACGGGGAGCTGTTTTTT